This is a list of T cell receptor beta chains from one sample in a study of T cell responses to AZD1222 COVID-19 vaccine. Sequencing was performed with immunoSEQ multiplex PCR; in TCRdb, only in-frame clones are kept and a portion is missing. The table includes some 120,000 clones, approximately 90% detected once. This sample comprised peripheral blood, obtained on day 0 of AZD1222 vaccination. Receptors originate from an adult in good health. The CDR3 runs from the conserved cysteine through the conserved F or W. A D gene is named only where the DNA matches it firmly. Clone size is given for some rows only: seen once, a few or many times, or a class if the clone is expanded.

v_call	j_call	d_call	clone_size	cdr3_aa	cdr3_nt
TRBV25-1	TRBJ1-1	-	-	CANNSTLDTEAFF	TGTGCCAACAACTCCACCCTTGACACTGAAGCTTTCTTT
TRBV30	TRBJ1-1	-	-	CAWSLINTEAFF	TGTGCCTGGAGTCTGATTAACACTGAAGCTTTCTTT
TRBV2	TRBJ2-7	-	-	CASSVDRYEQYF	TGTGCCAGCTCAGTGGATCGTTACGAGCAGTACTTC
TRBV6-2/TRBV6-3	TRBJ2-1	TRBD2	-	CASSLALSGGNEQFF	TGTGCCAGCAGCCTAGCGCTCAGCGGGGGCAATGAGCAGTTCTTC
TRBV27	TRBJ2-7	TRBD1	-	CASRGEGQGSYEQYF	TGTGCCAGCAGAGGGGAGGGACAGGGTTCCTACGAGCAGTACTTC
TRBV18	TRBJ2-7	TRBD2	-	CASSGLAGVPYEQYF	TGTGCCAGCTCAGGACTAGCGGGAGTTCCCTACGAGCAGTACTTC
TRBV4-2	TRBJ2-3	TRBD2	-	CASSQDLAGGTDTQYF	TGTGCCAGCAGCCAAGATTTAGCGGGAGGGACAGATACGCAGTATTTT
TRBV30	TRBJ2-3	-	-	CAWSVGGVDTQYF	TGTGCCTGGAGTGTAGGGGGTGTGGATACGCAGTATTTT
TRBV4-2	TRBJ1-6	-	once	CASSQDSSYNSPLHF	TGTGCCAGCAGCCAAGACAGCTCCTATAATTCACCCCTCCACTTT
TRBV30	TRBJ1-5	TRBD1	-	CAWSVMDRANQPQHF	TGTGCCTGGAGTGTAATGGACAGGGCAAATCAGCCCCAGCATTTT
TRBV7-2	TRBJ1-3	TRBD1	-	CASSPWTGRGNTIYF	TGTGCCAGCAGCCCGTGGACAGGGAGGGGAAACACCATATATTTT
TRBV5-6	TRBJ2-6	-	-	CASSFNLGSGANVLTF	TGTGCCAGCAGCTTTAATTTGGGGTCTGGGGCCAACGTCCTGACTTTC
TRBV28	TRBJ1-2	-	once	CASSLGSYGYTF	TGTGCCAGCAGTTTAGGTTCCTATGGCTACACCTTC
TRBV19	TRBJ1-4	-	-	CASSAGGAGGKLFF	TGTGCCAGTAGCGCCGGGGGCGCGGGTGGAAAACTGTTTTTT
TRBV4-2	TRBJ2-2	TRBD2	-	CASSPGRAGTGELFF	TGTGCCAGCAGCCCCGGGAGGGCCGGCACCGGGGAGCTGTTTTTT
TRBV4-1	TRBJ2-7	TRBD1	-	CASSQPGQGLFYEQYF	TGCGCCAGCAGCCAGCCGGGACAGGGGCTTTTCTACGAGCAGTACTTC
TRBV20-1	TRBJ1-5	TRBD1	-	CSASLPGGTGNQPQHF	TGCAGTGCTAGTTTACCAGGGGGTACGGGCAATCAGCCCCAGCATTTT
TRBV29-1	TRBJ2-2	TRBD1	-	CSVGTGNTGELFF	TGCAGCGTAGGGACAGGGAACACCGGGGAGCTGTTTTTT
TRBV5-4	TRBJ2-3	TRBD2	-	CASSLSVGGDGAQYF	TGTGCCAGCAGCTTGTCGGTGGGAGGGGACGGGGCGCAGTATTTT
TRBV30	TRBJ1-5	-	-	CAWSYTMGNQPQHF	TGTGCCTGGAGCTACACAATGGGCAATCAGCCCCAGCATTTT
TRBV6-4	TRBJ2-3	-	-	CASSAQGDTQYF	TGTGCCAGCAGTGCGCAAGGGGATACGCAGTATTTT
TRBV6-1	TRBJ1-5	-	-	CASSEDIQAYSNQPQHF	TGTGCCAGCAGTGAGGATATACAGGCCTATAGCAATCAGCCCCAGCATTTT
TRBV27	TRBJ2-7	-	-	CASSLRVGEQYF	TGTGCCAGCAGTTTAAGGGTTGGCGAGCAGTACTTC